A selection of T cell receptor beta chains follows, all from one sample in a study of blood T cells in healthy people across ages. From the 5' RACE reads, TCRdb called clonotypes with MiXCR, one entry per CDR3 protein. The repertoire includes fewer than 2,000,000 distinct CDR3 sequences, about two fifths of them detected once, and under 30% sits in the top ten. The sample taken for sequencing was blood. These receptors were obtained from a human donor in good health. Each CDR3 is given with its conserved first and last residue. D genes are given only for firm matches. Clone size appears in some rows only: once, few, many, or a class for an expanded clone.

clone size,D gene,J gene,V gene,CDR3 protein,CDR3 DNA
.,TRBD2,TRBJ2-3,TRBV7-2,CASSLGASGGEDTQYF,TGTGCCAGCAGCTTAGGAGCCAGCGGGGGGGAAGATACGCAGTATTTT
few,.,TRBJ2-7,TRBV7-2,CASSLASMIPYEQYF,TGTGCCAGCAGCTTAGCAAGTATGATCCCCTACGAGCAGTACTTC
many,.,TRBJ2-1,TRBV5-1,CASSGSGGGGNNEQFF,TGCGCCAGCAGCGGCAGCGGTGGGGGCGGAAACAATGAGCAGTTCTTC
.,TRBD2,TRBJ2-1,TRBV7-8,CASSFAGDYNEQFF,TGTGCCAGCAGCTTTGCGGGGGATTACAATGAGCAGTTCTTC
.,TRBD2,TRBJ2-7,TRBV7-9,CAGMGGDYYEQYF,TGTGCCGGGATGGGGGGGGACTACTACGAGCAGTACTTC
few,TRBD1,TRBJ1-4,TRBV29-1,CSVLGQGDEKLFF,TGCAGCGTACTGGGACAGGGGGATGAAAAACTGTTTTTT
few,.,TRBJ2-1,TRBV11-2,CASSLGGGKNEQFF,TGTGCCAGCAGCTTGGGGGGGGGCAAAAATGAGCAGTTCTTC
few,TRBD2,TRBJ2-4,TRBV20-1,CSARETSGGALVKNIQYF,TGCAGTGCTAGGGAGACTAGCGGGGGGGCCCTCGTCAAAAACATTCAGTACTTC
once,.,TRBJ1-1,TRBV18,CASSPFSTDREAFF,TGTGCCAGCTCACCATTCTCGACGGACCGGGAAGCTTTCTTT
.,.,TRBJ2-5,TRBV27,CASSRMWGQETQYF,TGTGCCAGCAGCAGGATGTGGGGGCAAGAGACCCAGTACTTC
.,TRBD2,TRBJ2-5,TRBV29-1,CSGGLLAGGKTQYF,TGCAGCGGGGGATTACTAGCGGGGGGGAAGACCCAGTACTTC
.,.,TRBJ2-3,TRBV10-3,CAISGRAGYTDTQYF,TGTGCCATCAGTGGCCGAGCGGGCTACACAGATACGCAGTATTTT
.,.,TRBJ1-1,TRBV29-1,CSGGVTGTEAFF,TGCAGCGGTGGGGTCACAGGCACTGAAGCTTTCTTT
.,TRBD2,TRBJ2-1,TRBV7-2,CASSRLAGGIEQFF,TGTGCCAGCAGTCGTCTAGCGGGGGGGATTGAGCAGTTCTTC
.,TRBD1,TRBJ2-3,TRBV10-3,CAIKGQGTVAQYF,TGTGCCATCAAGGGACAGGGAACAGTGGCGCAGTATTTT
many,.,TRBJ1-6,TRBV12-3/TRBV12-4,CASSLQGYNSPLHF,TGTGCCAGCAGTCTACAGGGTTATAATTCACCCCTCCACTTT
.,.,TRBJ2-1,TRBV5-5,CASSLSPGRIYNEQFF,TGTGCCAGCAGCTTGTCTCCGGGACGGATCTACAATGAGCAGTTCTTC
few,.,TRBJ1-2,TRBV10-3,CATESQQSVYGYTF,TGTGCCACCGAGTCCCAACAGTCTGTCTATGGCTACACCTTC
few,.,TRBJ2-7,TRBV5-1,CASRKDQGSTYEQYF,TGCGCCAGCAGAAAGGACCAGGGGAGCACCTACGAGCAGTACTTC
few,.,TRBJ2-5,TRBV9,CASSVAQSRGETQYF,TGTGCCAGCAGCGTAGCACAGTCCAGAGGGGAGACCCAGTACTTC
.,.,TRBJ1-2,TRBV20-1,CSARRENYGYTF,TGCAGTGCTAGACGGGAAAACTATGGCTACACCTTC
few,TRBD2,TRBJ2-7,TRBV11-2,CASSFTGTSEAYEQYF,TGTGCCAGCAGCTTCACCGGGACTAGCGAGGCCTACGAGCAGTACTTC
.,TRBD2,TRBJ2-5,TRBV20-1,CSARGLGSGVQETQYF,TGCAGTGCTAGAGGACTTGGTAGCGGGGTCCAAGAGACCCAGTACTTC
.,.,TRBJ2-7,TRBV7-2,CASSFGQGGGYEQYF,TGTGCCAGCAGCTTCGGACAGGGCGGGGGCTACGAGCAGTACTTC
.,TRBD2,TRBJ2-7,TRBV7-2,CASSFLAGGYSSIIYEQYF,TGTGCCAGCAGCTTCCTAGCGGGGGGTTATTCCTCCATCATCTACGAGCAGTACTTC
.,TRBD2,TRBJ2-3,TRBV7-2,CASSPMGGGTDTQYF,TGTGCCAGCAGCCCTATGGGGGGGGGCACAGATACGCAGTATTTT
few,TRBD1,TRBJ1-5,TRBV20-1,CSALQGNSNQPQHF,TGCAGTGCATTACAGGGGAATAGCAATCAGCCCCAGCATTTT
.,TRBD2,TRBJ2-7,TRBV24-1,CATSNPTSGDYEQYF,TGTGCCACCAGTAATCCGACTAGCGGGGACTACGAGCAGTACTTC
.,.,TRBJ2-7,TRBV7-9,CAGSIGGGTYEQYF,TGTGCCGGCAGCATCGGGGGAGGTACCTACGAGCAGTACTTC
.,.,TRBJ2-7,TRBV5-1,CASSPGPSVLEQYF,TGCGCCAGCAGCCCGGGACCTTCCGTCCTCGAGCAGTACTTC
.,.,TRBJ1-5,TRBV6-5,CASSPYRDQPQHF,TGTGCCAGCAGCCCTTACAGGGATCAGCCCCAGCATTTT
.,TRBD1,TRBJ2-1,TRBV7-3,CASSRQGIHEQFF,TGTGCCAGCAGCCGACAGGGAATCCATGAGCAGTTCTTC
few,.,TRBJ2-1,TRBV12-3/TRBV12-4,CASRKAGRGDNEQFF,TGTGCCAGCAGGAAAGCTGGCAGGGGGGACAATGAGCAGTTCTTC